What follows are 22 T cell receptor beta chains derived from one specimen sequenced in a study of blood T cell repertoires in COVID-19. TCRdb's table, derived via immunoSEQ multiplex PCR, lists solely in-frame clones and lacks some. The repertoire has roughly 380,000 clones, over 75% of them found once; the top ten carry about 1.6%. The sequenced sample consisted of peripheral blood. These receptors were obtained from a woman in her 40s with COVID-19, enrolled during active disease.

This chain uses TRBV9 with TRBJ2-7; 10 positions agree with TRBD1. This CDR3 is built from 15 residues. CDR1 and CDR2 (germline): SGDLS, YYNGEE. V was pared by 4 bases and J by 3 bases, with 7 bases of the junction left unmatched. CDR3 nucleotide sequence: TGTGCCAGCAGCACCGGGACAGGGGTCGTCTACGAGCAGTACTTC. Protein product: CASSTGTGVVYEQYF. The whole variable domain, remainder taken from reference TRBV9 and TRBJ2-7, is DSGVTQTPKHLITATGQRVTLRCSPRSGDLSVYWYQQSLDQGLQFLIQYYNGEERAKGNILERFSAQQFPDLHSELNLSSLELGDSALYFCASSTGTGVVYEQYFGPGTRLTVT.

V gene TRBV7-2 combines with J gene TRBJ2-7; TRBD2 aligns across 10 bases. The CDR3 spans 19 residues. Per the germline V gene, CDR1 is SGHTA and CDR2 is FQGNSA. V lost 8 bases to trimming and J lost 0 bases; unmatched junction nucleotides: 19. The CDR3 DNA sequence: TGTGCCAGCGCCCCCACTGGACTAGCGGTCCAACGTCCCTCCTACGAGCAGTACTTC. It codes for CASAPTGLAVQRPSYEQYF.

The sample holds one count of this clone. The chain joins TRBV27 to TRBJ2-5; no reliable D call. V gave up 0 bases and J gave up 4 bases, with 6 bases separating them. CDR3 length equals 13 residues. Germline V lookup: CDR1 MNHEY, CDR2 SMNVEV (reference sequence). CDR3 amino acids: CASSLSLGETQYF. The CDR3 region has the DNA TGTGCCAGCAGTTTATCCCTAGGAGAGACCCAGTACTTC.

This clone was seen a single time. The genes are TRBV5-6 and TRBJ2-5; no reliable D call. Looked up from germline, CDR1 is SGHDT and CDR2 is YYEEEE. CDR3 length: 15 residues. The V and J ends lost 2 bases and 1 base respectively, with 12 bases between them. The CDR3 nucleotides are TGTGCCAGCAGCTTTGGCAGTACATTCCAAGAGACCCAGTACTTC. Amino acids: CASSFGSTFQETQYF.

J is TRBJ1-4 and V is TRBV5-6, with TRBD1 matching 7 bases. The CDR3 is 16 residues long. Losses at the gene ends were 3 bases for V and 7 bases for J; bases not matched to a gene: 12. CDR1 is SGHDT and CDR2 is YYEEEE in the germline V gene. DNA for the CDR3: TGTGCCAGCAGCTCGGGCTCACAGGGGTTAGGTGAAAAACTGTTTTTT. Encoded protein: CASSSGSQGLGEKLFF.

The rearrangement links TRBV28 to TRBJ1-6; D uncertain. This CDR3 has 15 residues. Trimming shortened V by 3 bases and J by 4 bases, and 10 bases separated the two germline ends. Looked up from germline, CDR1 is MDHEN and CDR2 is SYDVKM. CDR3 sequence (DNA): TGTGCCAGCAGTTTTAATCTTCAGTATAATTCACCCCTCCACTTT. Encoded protein: CASSFNLQYNSPLHF. Drawing the rest from reference TRBV28 and TRBJ1-6, the complete variable domain is DVKVTQSSRYLVKRTGEKVFLECVQDMDHENMFWYRQDPGLGLRLIYFSYDVKMKEKGDIPEGYSVSREKKERFSLILESASTNQTSMYLCASSFNLQYNSPLHFGNGTRLTVT.

The chain joins TRBV2 to TRBJ2-5, with 10 bases aligning to TRBD2. Germline-derived CDR1 and CDR2 are SNHLY and FYNNEI. V lost 6 bases, J lost 3 bases, and 7 bases stayed unmatched. This CDR3 has 15 residues. The CDR3 here is CASRHGGLAEETQYF. CDR3 nucleotides: TGTGCCAGCAGACACGGAGGACTAGCGGAAGAGACCCAGTACTTC.

This chain links TRBV28 with TRBJ1-2; possible D gene TRBD1, 5 bases. CDR1 and CDR2 (germline): MDHEN, SYDVKM. Trimming removed 6 bases from V and 5 bases from J, with 10 bases in between. CDR3 length: 12 residues. In DNA form, the CDR3 reads TGTGCCAGCAGACAGGACGGATATGGCTACACCTTC. Protein sequence: CASRQDGYGYTF.

The CDR3 region is CASGLGQPTHYGYTF. CDR3 in DNA: TGTGCTAGTGGTTTGGGACAGCCCACTCACTATGGCTACACCTTC. The chain recombines TRBV12-5 with TRBJ1-2, with D possibly matching TRBD1 (5 bases). Per germline, CDR1 LGHNT and CDR2 FRNRAP. This CDR3 has 15 residues. Trimming removed 1 base from V and 3 bases from J, with 12 bases in between.

CDR3 nucleotide sequence: TGTGCCAGCGGAAGCAGGGAAGAGACCCAGTACTTC. This translates into CASGSREETQYF. This chain uses TRBV7-9 with TRBJ2-5; perhaps TRBD1 as D (5 bases). This CDR3 has 12 residues. The V gene's germline CDR1 is SEHNR and CDR2 FQNEAQ (reference sequence). Trimming pared 8 bases from V and 3 bases from J, leaving 10 bases between.

The chain has TRBV4-1 and TRBJ1-1, with TRBD1 as a possible D gene (5 bases). The CDR3 covers 15 residues. Germline loops: CDR1 MGHRA, CDR2 YSYEKL. Trimming pared 8 bases from V and 7 bases from J, leaving 23 bases between. This CDR3 reads CASSPPLGGRDEAFF. CDR3 DNA: TGCGCCAGCTCACCACCTTTGGGGGGGAGGGATGAAGCTTTCTTT.

The table lists this clone with a count of one. The genes are TRBV9 and TRBJ1-2; TRBD1 agrees at 7 bases. The CDR3 runs to 14 residues. Germline V gene sequence: CDR1 SGDLS, CDR2 YYNGEE. With 0 bases clipped from V and 6 bases from J, the junction kept 5 bases outside the gene matches. CDR3 bases: TGTGCCAGCAGCGTAGGTAGTAGGGGGCATGGCTACACCTTC. It translates to CASSVGSRGHGYTF.

The V gene is TRBV11-1, the J gene TRBJ1-6; no definite D call. Germline loops: CDR1 SGHAT, CDR2 FQDESV (reference sequence). The CDR3 loop spans 14 amino acids. Trimming cost V 2 bases and J 9 bases, with 11 bases left between them. This CDR3 is CASSLSTGISPLHF. The CDR3 DNA is TGTGCCAGCAGCTTATCCACGGGTATTTCACCCCTCCACTTT.

The V call is TRBV7-9, the J call TRBJ1-2; possibly TRBD1 for D (5 bases). The length of the CDR3 is 13 residues. The germline V gene has CDR1 SEHNR and CDR2 FQNEAQ (reference sequence). Trimming took off 1 base at V and 8 bases at J, with 11 bases between the two ends. The CDR3 DNA follows: TGTGCCAGCAGCTTAGGGGGCAGGAGCGGCTACACCTTC. This codes for CASSLGGRSGYTF. Full variable domain (missing parts from reference TRBV7-9 and TRBJ1-2): DTGVSQNPRHKITKRGQNVTFRCDPISEHNRLYWYRQTLGQGPEFLTYFQNEAQLEKSRLLSDRFSAERPKGSFSTLEIQRTEQGDSAMYLCASSLGGRSGYTFGSGTRLTVV.

The chain joins TRBV7-9 to TRBJ1-5; D unclear. Trimming took off 2 bases at V and 5 bases at J, with 4 bases between the two ends. The CDR3 has 12 residues. Germline values: CDR1 SEHNR, CDR2 FQNEAQ (reference sequence). CDR3 in DNA: TGTGCCAGCAGCTTAAACTATCAGCCCCAGCATTTT. Translation: CASSLNYQPQHF.

The chain employs TRBV27 and TRBJ2-1, with D possibly being TRBD2 (5 bases). Germline CDR1 is MNHEY and CDR2 is SMNVEV (reference sequence). This CDR3 contains 15 residues. The V end lost 5 bases, the J end lost 3 bases, and 14 bases lay between the germline ends. The CDR3 region is CASSPLALDYNEQFF. The CDR3 DNA reads as TGTGCCAGCAGTCCTTTAGCGCTTGACTACAATGAGCAGTTCTTC.

This clone was recorded a few times. This chain links TRBV30 with TRBJ2-7; D is unclear. Trimming stripped 1 base from V and 3 bases from J, with 7 bases between. This CDR3 spans 12 amino acids. The V gene's germline CDR1 is GTSNPN and CDR2 SVGIG (reference sequence). The CDR3 DNA reads TGTGCCTGGAGTGCCAGTAACTACGAGCAGTACTTC. Its protein is CAWSASNYEQYF.

The gene calls are TRBV6-2 or TRBV6-3 and TRBJ2-7; 10 bases align to TRBD2. In germline, CDR1 is MNHEY, CDR2 SVGEGT. The CDR3 consists of 17 residues. The junction had 11 bases not matched to a gene; V was cut back by 4 bases and J by 2 bases. This CDR3 reads CASSSGLAGDLTYEQYF. The CDR3 coding sequence is TGTGCCAGCAGTTCGGGGCTAGCGGGAGACCTGACCTACGAGCAGTACTTC.

J is TRBJ1-5 and V is TRBV6-5; tentative D call: TRBD1 (6 bases). This CDR3 contains 13 residues. Trimming stripped 1 base from V and 5 bases from J, with 6 bases between. The germline CDR1 and CDR2 sequences are MNHEY and SVGAGI. The CDR3 sequence: CASSYYRDQPQHF. The CDR3 nucleotides read TGTGCCAGCAGTTACTACAGGGATCAGCCCCAGCATTTT.

This chain connects TRBV6-5 to TRBJ1-5; D gene uncertain. The CDR3 has 11 amino acids. Germline V gene data show CDR1 as MNHEY and CDR2 as SVGAGI. V was cut by 6 bases and J by 9 bases, with 9 bases left in between. The CDR3: CASRPSGPQHF. As DNA, the CDR3 is TGTGCCAGCAGACCTTCGGGGCCCCAGCATTTT.

The gene calls are TRBV5-1 and TRBJ2-5, with D perhaps matching TRBD2 (6 bases). Per germline, CDR1 SGHRS and CDR2 YFSETQ. This CDR3 has 15 residues. V was clipped by 3 bases and J by 5 bases, with 17 bases between them. The CDR3 DNA follows: TGCGCCAGCAGCTCTCCGGGGACTTACTTGGAGACCCAGTACTTC. It is translated as CASSSPGTYLETQYF.

This chain uses TRBV11-2 with TRBJ1-1; no clear D. Trimming left V 5 bases short and J 0 bases short, with 7 bases between. CDR1 and CDR2 from the germline V gene are SGHAT and FQNNGV. The CDR3 contains 13 residues. As DNA, the CDR3 is TGTGCCAGCAGCCTTACACTGAACACTGAAGCTTTCTTT. Protein sequence: CASSLTLNTEAFF.